Below are 6 T cell receptor beta chains sequenced from a single sample in a study of regulatory T cells in long-lasting Graves disease. TCR beta libraries were built with iRepertoire HTBI primers and Arm-PCR of CDR3 regions. TCRdb used MiXCR to reprocess the multiplex PCR reads, holding one entry per CDR3 protein. Among 500,000 or so distinct CDR3 sequences, 15% to 20% were seen once, and the ten largest hold 10% to 15%. The time point is: newly diagnosed GD, antithyroid drugs for less than 3 months. Extracted RNA from PBMCs served as the source of the TCR library. The same sample was also used in a study of T cells in Graves' hyperthyroidism and ophthalmopathy.

Sequences were derived from peripheral blood mononuclear cells (PBMCs), sampled at new diagnosis, from a patient treated with antithyroid drugs. These receptors all come from a man aged 40-49 years with Graves disease.

This clonotype was detected ten times or more. The V call is TRBV6-1, the J call TRBJ2-7, with TRBD2 as a possible D gene (6 bases). Per germline, CDR1 MNHNS and CDR2 SASEGT. The CDR3 is made up of 14 amino acids. The V end was cut by 6 bases, the J end by 5 bases, with 17 bases between. The CDR3 nucleotides are TGTGCCAGCAGGGGGACTCCACTGAGGAACGAGCAGTACTTC. This codes for CASRGTPLRNEQYF.

This clonotype was seen ten or more times. V is TRBV7-9 and J is TRBJ2-7, with 9 bases identical to TRBD2. V shed 4 bases, J shed 0 bases, and the junction held 4 bases outside the gene matches. The CDR3 has 15 amino acids. Germline CDR1 is SEHNR and CDR2 is FQNEAQ (reference sequence). CDR3 nucleotide sequence: TGTGCCAGCAGCTACCTTAGCGGGAGCTCCTACGAGCAGTACTTC. Amino acid sequence: CASSYLSGSSYEQYF.

This clonotype was counted only a few times. This chain uses TRBV25-1 with TRBJ2-7; unclear D gene. Per the germline V gene, CDR1 is MGHDK and CDR2 is SYGVNS. CDR3 length: 13 amino acids. Trimming shortened V by 6 bases and J by 2 bases, and 11 bases separated the two germline ends. CDR3 in amino acids: CASSFNFAYEQYF. The CDR3 region has the DNA TGTGCCAGCAGCTTCAACTTCGCCTACGAGCAGTACTTC.

The CDR3 coding sequence is TGTGCCAGCAGCCCCCTGACTAGCGGGAGTCACGAGCAGTACTTC. The encoded protein is CASSPLTSGSHEQYF. The chain couples TRBV7-9 to TRBJ2-7, with 12 bases matching TRBD2. The CDR3 spans 15 residues. V lost 5 bases, J lost 5 bases, and 7 bases stayed unmatched. Germline assignment: CDR1 SEHNR and CDR2 FQNEAQ (reference sequence). The complete variable domain, with remaining parts taken from reference TRBV7-9 and TRBJ2-7, reads DTGVSQNPRHKITKRGQNVTFRCDPISEHNRLYWYRQTLGQGPEFLTYFQNEAQLEKSRLLSDRFSAERPKGSFSTLEIQRTEQGDSAMYLCASSPLTSGSHEQYFGPGTRLTVT.

This clonotype was counted only a few times. The chain employs TRBV18 and TRBJ1-2; D is possibly TRBD1 (5 bases). V lost 2 bases, J lost 2 bases, and 15 bases lay in between. The CDR3 consists of 16 residues. Germline CDR1 is KGHSH and CDR2 is LQKENI. The DNA for the CDR3 is TGTGCCAGCTCACCAATGGGACCCTCGGGAAACTATGGCTACACCTTC. This encodes CASSPMGPSGNYGYTF.

Note on this clonotype: A read error may explain this, as a much larger clone is one base away. This chain uses TRBV28 with TRBJ2-4; 7 bases align to TRBD2. Germline CDR1 reads MDHEN; CDR2 reads SYDVKM. The CDR3 has 15 residues. V shed 2 bases, J shed 8 bases, and the junction held 9 bases outside the gene matches. In DNA, the CDR3 is TGTGCCAGCAGTTTACCCCCGGTGGGAGGGGACATTCAGTACTTC. It is translated as CASSLPPVGGDIQYF.